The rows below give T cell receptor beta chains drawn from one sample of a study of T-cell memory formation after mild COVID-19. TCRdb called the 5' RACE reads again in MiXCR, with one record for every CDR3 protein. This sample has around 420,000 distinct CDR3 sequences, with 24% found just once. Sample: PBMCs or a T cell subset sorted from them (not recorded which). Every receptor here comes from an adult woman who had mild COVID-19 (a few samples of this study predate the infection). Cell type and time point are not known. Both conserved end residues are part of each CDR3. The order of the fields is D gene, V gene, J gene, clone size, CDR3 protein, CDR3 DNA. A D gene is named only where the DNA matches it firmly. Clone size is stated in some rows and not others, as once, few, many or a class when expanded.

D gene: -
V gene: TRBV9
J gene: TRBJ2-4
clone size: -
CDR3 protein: CASSVDGGRNIQYF
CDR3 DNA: TGTGCCAGCAGCGTAGATGGGGGTCGAAACATTCAGTACTTC

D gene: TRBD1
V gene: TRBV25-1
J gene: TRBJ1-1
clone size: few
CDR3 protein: CASSPLNSGTGDTEAFF
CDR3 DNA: TGTGCCAGCAGTCCCCTAAACTCCGGGACAGGGGACACTGAAGCTTTCTTT

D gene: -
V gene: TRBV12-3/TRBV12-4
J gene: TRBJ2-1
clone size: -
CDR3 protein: CASSRMGTPYVF
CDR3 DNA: TGTGCCAGCAGCCGGATGGGGACCCCCTACGTCTTC

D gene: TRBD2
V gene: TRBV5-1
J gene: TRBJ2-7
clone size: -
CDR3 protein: CASSLALSTTSGSYEQYF
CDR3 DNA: TGCGCCAGCAGCTTGGCGTTGTCTACGACTAGCGGGAGTTACGAGCAGTACTTC

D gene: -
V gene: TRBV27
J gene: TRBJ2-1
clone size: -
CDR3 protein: CASSFGRYNEQFF
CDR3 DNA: TGTGCCAGCAGCTTCGGACGGTACAATGAGCAGTTCTTC

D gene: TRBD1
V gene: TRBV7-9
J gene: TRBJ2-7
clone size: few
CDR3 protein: CASSRGTGNRYEQYF
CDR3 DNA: TGTGCCAGCAGCCGAGGGACAGGGAACAGGTACGAGCAGTACTTC

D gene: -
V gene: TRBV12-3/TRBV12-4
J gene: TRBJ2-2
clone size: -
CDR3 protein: CASSFSPGTGELFF
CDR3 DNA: TGTGCCAGCAGTTTCTCGCCAGGAACCGGGGAGCTGTTTTTT

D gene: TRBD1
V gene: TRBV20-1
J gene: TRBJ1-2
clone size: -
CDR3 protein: CSARKQGAYGYTF
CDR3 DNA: TGCAGTGCTAGGAAACAGGGGGCTTATGGCTACACCTTC

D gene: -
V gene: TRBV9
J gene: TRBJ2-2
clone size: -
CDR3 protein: CASSGEQGGTGELFF
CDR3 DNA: TGTGCCAGCAGCGGAGAACAGGGAGGAACCGGGGAGCTGTTTTTT

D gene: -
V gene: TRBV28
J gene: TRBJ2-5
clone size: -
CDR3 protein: CASSFGQLETQYF
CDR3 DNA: TGTGCCAGCAGTTTCGGACAATTGGAGACCCAGTACTTC

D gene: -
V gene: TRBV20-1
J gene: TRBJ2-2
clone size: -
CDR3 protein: CSAARDQNTGELFF
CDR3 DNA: TGCAGTGCTGCTCGGGACCAAAACACCGGGGAGCTGTTTTTT

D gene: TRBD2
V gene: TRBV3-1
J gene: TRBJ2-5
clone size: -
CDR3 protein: CASSLRSGSVETQYF
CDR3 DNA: TGTGCCAGCAGCTTACGGAGCGGGAGTGTGGAGACCCAGTACTTC

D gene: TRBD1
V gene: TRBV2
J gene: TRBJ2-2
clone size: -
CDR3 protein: CASNLGTANTGELFF
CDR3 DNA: TGTGCCAGCAATCTGGGGACAGCAAACACCGGGGAGCTGTTTTTT

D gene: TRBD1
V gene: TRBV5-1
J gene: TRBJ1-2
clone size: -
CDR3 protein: CASSLARFGQGARGYTF
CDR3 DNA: TGCGCCAGCAGCTTGGCAAGGTTCGGACAGGGGGCGCGTGGCTACACCTTC

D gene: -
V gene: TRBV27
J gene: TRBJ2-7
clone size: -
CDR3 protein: CASSFSGTHYEQYF
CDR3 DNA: TGTGCCAGCAGTTTCTCAGGGACCCACTACGAGCAGTACTTC

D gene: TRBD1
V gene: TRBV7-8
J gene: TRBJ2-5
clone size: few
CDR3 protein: CASRGTGDQYF
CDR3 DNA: TGTGCCAGCCGCGGGACAGGGGACCAGTACTTC

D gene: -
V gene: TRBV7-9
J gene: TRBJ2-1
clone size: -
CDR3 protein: CASSLARTVYNEQFF
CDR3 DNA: TGTGCCAGCAGCTTAGCCCGGACAGTGTACAATGAGCAGTTCTTC

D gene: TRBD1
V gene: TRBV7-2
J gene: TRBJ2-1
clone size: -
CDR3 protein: CASSPRTGRYEQFF
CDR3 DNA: TGTGCCAGCAGCCCCCGGACAGGTCGGTATGAGCAGTTCTTC

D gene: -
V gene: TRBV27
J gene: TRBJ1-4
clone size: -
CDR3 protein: CASSLNPTGTNEKLFF
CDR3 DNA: TGTGCCAGCAGTTTAAACCCGACAGGAACTAATGAAAAACTGTTTTTT

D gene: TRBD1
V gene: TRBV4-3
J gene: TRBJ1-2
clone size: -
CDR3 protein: CASSQGRDRVLRGYTF
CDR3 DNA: TGCGCCAGCAGCCAGGGCCGGGACAGGGTCTTACGTGGCTACACCTTC

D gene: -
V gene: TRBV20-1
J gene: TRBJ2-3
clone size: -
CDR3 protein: CSASSSTDTQYF
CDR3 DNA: TGCAGTGCTAGTTCTAGCACAGATACGCAGTATTTT

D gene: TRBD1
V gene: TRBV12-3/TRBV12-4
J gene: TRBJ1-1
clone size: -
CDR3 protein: CASSSPERDRLLWNTEAFF
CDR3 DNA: TGTGCCAGCAGCTCACCCGAGAGGGACAGGTTGCTATGGAACACTGAAGCTTTCTTT

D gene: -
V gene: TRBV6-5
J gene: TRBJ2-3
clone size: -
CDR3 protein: CASSYSGPRDTQYF
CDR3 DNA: TGTGCCAGCAGTTACTCGGGCCCCCGGGATACGCAGTATTTT

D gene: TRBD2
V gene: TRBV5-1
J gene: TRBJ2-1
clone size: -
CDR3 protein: CASSSGRMNEQFF
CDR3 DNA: TGCGCCAGCAGTAGCGGGAGGATGAATGAGCAGTTCTTC

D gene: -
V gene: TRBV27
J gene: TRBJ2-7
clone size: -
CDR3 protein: CASSFSGGLNEQYF
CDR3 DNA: TGTGCCAGCAGTTTTTCCGGGGGGCTCAACGAGCAGTACTTC